This T cell receptor (beta chain) emerged from a study of T cells in localized non-small cell lung cancer. Study-wide results and limits: Sequencing covered just one tumor region, so heterogeneity cannot be ruled out. Those with higher blood T cell density had longer overall survival. Uninvolved adjacent lung had higher T cell clonality than tumor and all other tissues.

With regard to this clone: Its antigen is still unknown.

Generated by immunoSEQ multiplex PCR, the TCRdb table keeps only in-frame clones and is missing some. The sample holds 9,500 to 15,000 clones, 80% to 90% seen once. The receptor was isolated from a male donor aged 60 or over with stage I lung adenocarcinoma. This specimen consisted of peripheral blood, obtained before any cancer treatment.

The CDR3 nucleotides are TGCGCCAGCAGCCGACCTACAGGGGACGTCGGTGAAAAACTGTTTTTT. Translating gives CASSRPTGDVGEKLFF. The chain uses TRBV5-1 and TRBJ1-4, with 7 bases fitting TRBD1. CDR3 length: 16 residues. Germline loops: CDR1 SGHRS, CDR2 YFSETQ. Trimming removed 4 bases from V and 7 bases from J; junction bases left unmatched: 13. Supplemented by reference TRBV5-1 and TRBJ1-4, the full variable domain reads KAGVTQTPRYLIKTRGQQVTLSCSPISGHRSVSWYQQTPGQGLQFLFEYFSETQRNKGNFPGRFSGRQFSNSRSEMNVSTLELGDSALYLCASSRPTGDVGEKLFFGSGTQLSVL.